This TCR beta chain emerged from a study of T cell responses to AZD1222 COVID-19 vaccine. Background on the study: Second-dose recipients at about 4 or about 12 weeks were treated as one pooled group. Study-wide results and caveats: Receipt of two AZD1222 doses was followed by a rise in Spike-specific TCR breadth and depth. Targeting of unmutated variant regions was reportedly seen in nearly half of spike-specific TCRs.

Looked up from germline, CDR1 is SGHTA and CDR2 is FQGNSA. Trimming stripped 1 base from V and 6 bases from J, with 16 bases between. CDR3 length: 16 amino acids. A note on this clone: Its antigen is not identified.

This table comes from immunoSEQ multiplex PCR, and its TCRdb copy is limited to in-frame clones, with some not included. The table records 100,000 to 150,000 clones, approximately 93% of them present only once. This sequence originates from an adult in good health. The chain uses TRBV7-2 and TRBJ2-1; D not resolved. This specimen consisted of peripheral blood, obtained on day 0 of AZD1222 vaccination. The CDR3 loop is CASSLVSGPFGNEQFF. The CDR3 region has the DNA TGTGCCAGCAGCTTAGTTTCGGGTCCTTTTGGCAATGAGCAGTTCTTC.